This TCR beta chain is from a study of T cell repertoires in urothelial bladder cancer. TCRdb keeps only in-frame clones here, not all; method: immunoSEQ multiplex PCR. The table lists around 11,000 clones, approximately 70% of them singletons, with around 6.5% in the top ten. The germline CDR1 and CDR2 sequences are MNHEY and SVGAGI. The CDR3 is 15 amino acids. V lost 0 bases to trimming and J lost 7 bases, with 10 bases between them. The genes are TRBV6-5 and TRBJ1-6; D not resolved. The material sequenced was tumor-infiltrating cells from bladder cancer. The sequence was obtained from a human donor with a benign inflammatory bladder lesion. CDR3 nucleotide sequence: TGTGCCAGCAGTTACTCTTCCAGGCCCAATTCACCCCTCCACTTT. Translated: CASSYSSRPNSPLHF.